These 15 T cell receptor beta chains were sequenced from one sample in a study of patients and donors after allogeneic stem cell transplantation. TCRdb ran MiXCR on the RT-PCR reads and lists one entry per CDR3 protein. The sample yields 200,000 to 250,000 distinct CDR3 sequences, 13% to 15% seen once. Sequences were obtained from blood, either unsorted or a sorted T cell fraction (not recorded which). The receptors were sampled from a human donor who was either an allogeneic HSCT recipient or a stem cell or donor lymphocyte infusion donor (not recorded which). It is not recorded whose cells these are; they may come from a transplant donor.

This clonotype was recorded many times. DNA of the CDR3: TGTGCCAGCAGCTTAATAGGACTCCCGGCGAGCACTGAAGCTTTCTTT. This encodes CASSLIGLPASTEAFF. The rearrangement links TRBV12-3 or TRBV12-4 to TRBJ1-1, with unresolved D. V lost 6 bases and J lost 4, with 21 bases in between. The CDR3 covers 16 residues.

The chain couples TRBV30 to TRBJ2-3, with D tentatively TRBD1 or TRBD2 (5 bases each). The germline V gene has CDR1 GTSNPN and CDR2 SVGIG (reference sequence). V was cut by 1 base and J by 2 bases, with 10 bases left in between. This CDR3 is 14 amino acids long. The CDR3 DNA is TGTGCCTGGAGTGGAGGGGCGAACACAGATACGCAGTATTTT. Translation: CAWSGGANTDTQYF.

This clonotype was observed a handful of times. The CDR3 sequence is CASSYSLAGNEQFF. The CDR3 DNA follows: TGTGCCAGCAGTTACTCACTAGCGGGCAATGAGCAGTTCTTC. This chain uses TRBV6-2 or TRBV6-3 with TRBJ2-1; 9 nucleotides match TRBD2. The CDR3 loop spans 14 amino acids. V dropped 0 bases and J dropped 6; count of bases not matched to a gene: 0. Looked up from germline, CDR1 is MNHEY and CDR2 is SVGEGT.

In its sample, this clonotype was seen a few times. The V and J genes are TRBV7-9 and TRBJ2-5; D might be TRBD1 (6 bases). The CDR3 is 15 amino acids. V was shortened by 5 bases and J by 5 bases, with 18 bases between the two germline ends. Germline-derived CDR1 and CDR2 are SEHNR and FQNEAQ (reference sequence). The CDR3, as DNA: TGTGCCAGCAGCGCTGTGACAGGCGTAGGCGAGACCCAGTACTTC. This sequence encodes CASSAVTGVGETQYF.

This clonotype was counted many times. The chain recombines TRBV23-1 with TRBJ2-7; tentative D call: TRBD2 (6 bases). TRBV23-1 is given ORF status, its function remaining uncertain. The germline V and J ends were trimmed by 7 bases and 1 base, with 14 bases remaining between them. CDR3 size: 14 residues. This CDR3 is CASTRGRRSYEQYF. DNA for the CDR3: TGCGCCAGCACCCGAGGGAGGCGATCCTACGAGCAGTACTTC.

The rearrangement uses TRBV27 and TRBJ1-1; TRBD1 might be the D (6 bases). Germline loops: CDR1 MNHEY, CDR2 SMNVEV (reference sequence). The CDR3 contains 13 residues. V was clipped by 4 bases and J by 5 bases, with 11 bases between them. Here the CDR3 DNA reads TGTGCCAGCAGTTCGGGGGGCAGGACTGAAGCTTTCTTT. Residues: CASSSGGRTEAFF.

V is TRBV3-1 and J is TRBJ2-6; 7 nucleotides match TRBD1. This CDR3 has 15 amino acids. J was trimmed by 3 bases and V by 4 bases; bases with no gene match: 3. Germline assignment: CDR1 LGHDT and CDR2 YNNKEL (reference sequence). In DNA, the CDR3 is TGTGCCAGCAGCCTAGGGGGCCTTGGGGCCAACGTCCTGACTTTC. As protein: CASSLGGLGANVLTF. The full variable domain, rest sourced from reference TRBV3-1 and TRBJ2-6, is DTAVSQTPKYLVTQMGNDKSIKCEQNLGHDTMYWYKQDSKKFLKIMFSYNNKELIINETVPNRFSPKSPDKAHLNLHINSLELGDSAVYFCASSLGGLGANVLTFGAGSRLTVL.

J is TRBJ2-4 and V is TRBV27; 7 bases are a match to TRBD1. This CDR3 spans 15 amino acids. The V and J ends lost 5 bases and 2 bases, in that order; junction bases with no gene match: 6. Germline-derived CDR1 and CDR2 are MNHEY and SMNVEV (reference sequence). The CDR3 spells CASSDYRGTKNIQYF. CDR3 nucleotide sequence: TGTGCCAGCAGTGACTACAGGGGAACCAAAAACATTCAGTACTTC.

This clonotype was seen only a few times. The gene calls are TRBV12-3 or TRBV12-4 and TRBJ1-2; 9 nucleotides match TRBD1. The junction had 2 bases not matched to a gene; V was cut back by 7 bases and J by 2 bases. The CDR3 runs 13 residues. In nucleotides, the CDR3 is TGTGCCAGCAAGACAGGGGGAAACTATGGCTACACCTTC. Residues: CASKTGGNYGYTF.

This clonotype was counted many times. The rearrangement joins TRBV10-3 to TRBJ2-1; TRBD2 matches 9 bases. Germline assignment: CDR1 ENHRY and CDR2 SYGVKD. V dropped 8 bases and J dropped 12; count of bases not matched to a gene: 11. The CDR3 contains 13 residues. The CDR3 DNA follows: TGTGCCATCGGTCCGGGACTAGCAAGCCCGCAGTTCTTC. This encodes CAIGPGLASPQFF.

In its sample, this clonotype was seen a few times. V usage is TRBV7-2 and J usage is TRBJ2-2, with D possibly matching TRBD2 (6 bases). The V end lost 0 bases, the J end lost 0 bases, and 11 bases lay between the germline ends. The germline V gene encodes CDR1 SGHTA and CDR2 FQGNSA. This CDR3 contains 17 residues. The CDR3 loop reads CASSLAGGFANTGELFF. The CDR3 nucleotides are TGTGCCAGCAGCTTAGCGGGAGGTTTCGCGAACACCGGGGAGCTGTTTTTT.

At least ten counts were recorded for this clonotype. The CDR3 DNA is TGCGCCAGCAGCTTTTTAGGGGGAGCTTCTGGGGCCAACGTCCTGACTTTC. It yields the protein CASSFLGGASGANVLTF. V is TRBV5-1 and J is TRBJ2-6; tentatively, D is TRBD1 (6 bases). The V end was cut by 2 bases, the J end by 1 base, with 13 bases between. This CDR3 comprises 17 residues. The germline V gene encodes CDR1 SGHRS and CDR2 YFSETQ.

In its sample, this clonotype was seen many times. The junction and the germline gene differ at one end; a read error may be behind it. The CDR3 spells CASSLTAASYEQYF. The CDR3 DNA reads as TGTGCTAGCAGCTTAACTGCTGCATCCTACGAGCAGTACTTC. The chain uses TRBV7-7 and TRBJ2-7; D is ambiguous. The V gene's germline CDR1 is SSHAT and CDR2 FNYEAQ (reference sequence). The CDR3 totals 14 residues.

This clonotype was found many times. The V call is TRBV11-2, the J call TRBJ2-1; unclear D gene. Trimming cost V 5 bases and J 8 bases, with 10 bases left between them. The CDR3 contains 12 residues. Germline V lookup: CDR1 SGHAT, CDR2 FQNNGV. The CDR3 DNA reads as TGTGCCAGCAGCCCGTCGAATCATGAGCAGTTCTTC. Residues: CASSPSNHEQFF.

This clonotype was recorded a few times. This sequence joins TRBV6-1 and TRBJ1-1; D may be TRBD1 (6 bases). The CDR3 is 15 amino acids. The germline gives CDR1 MNHNS, CDR2 SASEGT. V was pared by 6 bases and J by 5 bases, with 19 bases between. The CDR3 DNA reads TGTGCCAGCAGCCTCGGGGGGGGGCTAGGGACTGAAGCTTTCTTT. It yields the protein CASSLGGGLGTEAFF.